This T cell receptor beta chain was identified in a study of lymphopenia after photon versus proton radiotherapy. Study conclusions and caveats: Relative stability marked proton patients; photon patients lost diversity and naive cells. Authors raise, but do not show, better survival with proton therapy. After the lymphocyte nadir, photon-treated repertoires showed oligoclonal expansion, especially of CD8+ Temra cells. A bigger post-nadir fall in TCR diversity correlated inversely with survival time in deceased patients.

The repertoire was sequenced with immunoSEQ multiplex PCR; TCRdb's copy has only in-frame clones and lacks some. The top ten hold approximately 14% of the sample, which has some 38,000 clones, approximately 90% seen once. Trimming pared 2 bases from V and 10 bases from J, leaving 15 bases between. The CDR3 runs to 14 residues. Germline CDR1 and CDR2: LGHNA and YNFKEQ. In the case of this clone: Its antigen is undetermined.

This specimen consisted of peripheral blood, obtained from a patient treated with photon-based radiotherapy. The receptor was derived from a man in his 60s with cholangiocarcinoma. V usage is TRBV4-2 and J usage is TRBJ2-1; D gene uncertain. The CDR3 loop reads CASSQNYRWLEQFF. CDR3 nucleotides: TGTGCCAGCAGCCAAAACTATCGGTGGTTGGAGCAGTTCTTC.